Presented here are 30 T cell receptor beta chains from one specimen sequenced in a study of neurological immune-mediated disorders. Each CDR3 protein is one row after TCRdb ran MiXCR on the 5' RACE reads. The profile shows about 80,000 distinct CDR3 sequences, around 6% of them singletons. Specified time point: longitudinal time-point 2. Sample: PBMCs. The source is a woman aged 60-75 years with multiple sclerosis.

This clonotype came up many times. J is TRBJ1-1 and V is TRBV7-9; no clear D gene. The V end was cut by 5 bases, the J end by 6 bases, with 10 bases between. The CDR3 is 12 residues long. Germline lookup yields CDR1 SEHNR and CDR2 FQNEAQ (reference sequence). CDR3 amino acids: CASSHQTPEAFF. The CDR3 DNA reads TGTGCCAGCAGCCACCAGACGCCTGAAGCTTTCTTT.

This clonotype appeared many times. This chain joins TRBV4-1 and TRBJ1-5; 11 positions agree with TRBD1. This CDR3 has 14 amino acids. V was pared by 3 bases and J by 9 bases, with 4 bases of the junction left unmatched. Germline lookup yields CDR1 MGHRA and CDR2 YSYEKL. CDR3 coding DNA: TGCGCCAGCAGCCAGGACAGGGGGCTATGGCCCCAGCATTTT. This codes for CASSQDRGLWPQHF.

There are many counts of this clonotype. J is TRBJ2-2 and V is TRBV5-1; D unresolved. This CDR3 has 16 amino acids. Trimming shortened V by 6 bases and J by 2 bases, and 17 bases separated the two germline ends. Germline V CDR1 and CDR2: SGHRS, YFSETQ. The CDR3 DNA reads TGCGCCAGCAACCTCGAGCGTCCTACCAACACCGGGGAGCTGTTTTTT. Translation: CASNLERPTNTGELFF.

Only a few counts were recorded for this clonotype. The CDR3 DNA is TGTGCCAGCAGCCAAGTCTTAAGCCACGGGCAGTTCTTC. The encoded protein is CASSQVLSHGQFF. The chain combines TRBV14 with TRBJ2-1; no clear D gene. The CDR3 loop spans 13 amino acids. Germline V gives CDR1 SGHDN, CDR2 FVKESK. The V end lost 1 base, the J end lost 12 bases, and 13 bases lay between the germline ends.

In DNA, the CDR3 is TGTGCCAGCAGCCTCGGACAGGGTAGCACTGAAGCTTTCTTT. Encoded protein: CASSLGQGSTEAFF. V usage is TRBV12-3 or TRBV12-4 and J usage is TRBJ1-1; 8 bases fit TRBD1. V was clipped by 6 bases and J by 4 bases; unmatched bases: 7. CDR3 size: 14 residues.

This clonotype was recorded many times. The V and J genes are TRBV11-2 and TRBJ1-3; no clear D. Germline V gene lookup returns CDR1 SGHAT and CDR2 FQNNGV. This CDR3 spans 14 amino acids. Between the trimmed V and J ends, which lost 4 bases and 5 bases, there was a span of 12 bases. The CDR3 nucleotides are TGTGCCAGCAGCTCCTCCCGGGCCAGAAACACCATATATTTT. It translates to CASSSSRARNTIYF.

The table lists this clonotype with a count of one. Possible read error: a much larger clone is one base away. This chain links TRBV20-1 with TRBJ2-7, with D possibly TRBD2 on 6 matching bases. CDR3 length: 15 amino acids. The ends were cut back, 0 bases at V and 0 bases at J, with 12 bases in the middle. CDR1 and CDR2 from the germline V gene are DFQATT and SNEGSKA (reference sequence). The CDR3 spells CSARDHDGGSYEQYF. In DNA form, the CDR3 reads TGCAGTGCTAGAGATCACGACGGGGGCTCCTACGAGCAGTACTTC.

This clonotype was seen many times. J is TRBJ2-3 and V is TRBV7-2; TRBD1 matches 9 bases. From germline, CDR1 is SGHTA and CDR2 FQGNSA. J lost 4 bases, V lost 7 bases, and 6 bases had no gene match. The CDR3 has 14 amino acids. The CDR3 DNA reads as TGTGCCAGCACCCGGGACAGGGCGGCAGATACGCAGTATTTT. Translated: CASTRDRAADTQYF.

This clonotype was picked up many times. DNA of the CDR3: TGCGCCACCTCTAGGGGGACAGGGTTAGGGGTCGACTATGGCTACACCTTC. Amino acid sequence: CATSRGTGLGVDYGYTF. The V call is TRBV10-2, the J call TRBJ1-2; 9 nucleotides align to TRBD1. Trimming at V came to 10 bases and at J to 3 bases, leaving 18 bases not matched to a gene. From germline, CDR1 is WSHSY and CDR2 SAAADI. The CDR3 spans 17 residues.

This clonotype was seen ten or more times. At one boundary the junction diverges from the germline segment, which might be a read error. The chain recombines TRBV20-1 with TRBJ2-1; TRBD2 matches at 10 bases. The CDR3 length is 15 residues. CDR1 is DFQATT, CDR2 SNEGSKA, per germline (reference sequence). The CDR3 DNA follows: TGCAGTGCGAGAGCCCTAGCGGGGGCTTACAATGAGCAGTTCTTC. Its translation: CSARALAGAYNEQFF.

Ten or more counts support this clonotype. The chain has TRBV25-1 and TRBJ1-2; the D gene is possibly TRBD1 (6 bases). The germline CDR1 and CDR2 sequences are MGHDK and SYGVNS. V lost 1 base and J 5 bases, leaving 8 bases between the germline ends. The CDR3 totals 13 residues. DNA for the CDR3: TGTGCCAGCAGTGAATCAGGACAGTATGGCTACACCTTC. Its translation is CASSESGQYGYTF.

This clonotype was seen ten or more times. The chain couples TRBV7-9 to TRBJ2-7; D gene ambiguous. The V gene's germline CDR1 is SEHNR and CDR2 FQNEAQ (reference sequence). V was clipped by 5 bases and J by 3 bases, with 14 bases between them. The CDR3 covers 14 residues. The DNA of the CDR3 is TGTGCCAGCAGCCCTATAGACATGAACTACGAGCAGTACTTC. It translates to CASSPIDMNYEQYF.

This chain connects TRBV5-1 to TRBJ2-1; 7 nucleotides align to TRBD1. The J segment lost 3 bases and the V segment lost 4 bases, leaving 10 bases of the junction unmatched. Germline-derived CDR1 and CDR2 are SGHRS and YFSETQ. This CDR3 has 16 residues. CDR3 coding DNA: TGCGCCAGCAGCCCGGACAGGAACTATGGCTACAATGAGCAGTTCTTC. Translating gives CASSPDRNYGYNEQFF. Together with reference TRBV5-1 and TRBJ2-1, the CDR3 gives the full variable domain: KAGVTQTPRYLIKTRGQQVTLSCSPISGHRSVSWYQQTPGQGLQFLFEYFSETQRNKGNFPGRFSGRQFSNSRSEMNVSTLELGDSALYLCASSPDRNYGYNEQFFGPGTRLTVL.

This clonotype has ten or more counts. The V call is TRBV28, the J call TRBJ2-3, with 12 nucleotides matching TRBD2. Germline V gene sequence: CDR1 MDHEN, CDR2 SYDVKM. Trimming cost V 6 bases and J 3 bases; bases outside gene matches: 13. CDR3 length equals 18 residues. As DNA, the CDR3 is TGTGCCAGCAGGCAGACCGCTCTAGCGGGGGGGGGGACAGATACGCAGTATTTT. Amino acids: CASRQTALAGGGTDTQYF.

In its sample, this clonotype was seen many times. This chain links TRBV20-1 with TRBJ1-1; a possible D gene is TRBD1 (6 bases). Germline V gene sequence: CDR1 DFQATT, CDR2 SNEGSKA (reference sequence). The CDR3 covers 13 residues. Trimming took 6 bases from V and 4 from J, leaving 15 bases between them. As DNA, the CDR3 is TGCAGTGCCCACGGGGGCGGGGCCACTGAAGCTTTCTTT. Protein: CSAHGGGATEAFF.

This clonotype was seen at least ten times. The rearrangement links TRBV20-1 to TRBJ1-1; no reliable D call. The germline CDR1 and CDR2 sequences are DFQATT and SNEGSKA (reference sequence). The V gene lost 2 bases and the J gene lost 3 bases, with 4 bases spanning the gap. This CDR3 comprises 11 residues. The CDR3 nucleotides read TGCAGTGCTAGAAGGGACACTGAAGCTTTCTTT. Amino acids: CSARRDTEAFF.

This clonotype has ten or more counts. This chain joins TRBV4-1 and TRBJ2-7; TRBD1 is a possible D gene (5 bases). V was trimmed by 1 base and J by 7 bases, leaving 11 bases between them. Looked up from germline, CDR1 is MGHRA and CDR2 is YSYEKL. This CDR3 region has 13 residues. Here the CDR3 reads CASSQVGVEEQYF. The CDR3 region has the DNA TGCGCCAGCAGCCAAGTAGGGGTAGAAGAGCAGTACTTC.

The chain uses TRBV3-1 and TRBJ1-6; 8 nucleotides align to TRBD1. Germline V gene sequence: CDR1 LGHDT, CDR2 YNNKEL (reference sequence). The CDR3 loop spans 14 amino acids. Germline trimming cut 4 bases from V and 9 bases from J; bases unmatched to any gene: 5. In DNA, the CDR3 is TGTGCCAGCAGCCCGACAGGGGACGGTTCACCCCTCCACTTT. Protein: CASSPTGDGSPLHF.

This clonotype was seen many times. The J gene is TRBJ2-5, the V gene TRBV7-9, with D tentatively TRBD1 (5 bases). This CDR3 contains 18 residues. V was trimmed by 0 bases and J by 4 bases, leaving 21 bases between them. In germline, CDR1 is SEHNR, CDR2 FQNEAQ (reference sequence). CDR3 DNA sequence: TGTGCCAGCAGCTTAGCCGGATTTAGGGGATTAAGGATAGAGACCCAGTACTTC. Its protein product is CASSLAGFRGLRIETQYF.

Ten or more counts support this clonotype. CDR3 nucleotide sequence: TGCGCCAGCAACCTGGAGGGGGGGGCTGGCTACACCTTC. Its protein product is CASNLEGGAGYTF. The chain combines TRBV5-1 with TRBJ1-2; possibly TRBD1 for D (6 bases). The V end lost 6 bases, the J end lost 7 bases, and 16 bases lay between the germline ends. CDR3 length: 13 residues. Germline loops: CDR1 SGHRS, CDR2 YFSETQ. The variable domain in full, with the rest retrieved from reference TRBV5-1 and TRBJ1-2, is KAGVTQTPRYLIKTRGQQVTLSCSPISGHRSVSWYQQTPGQGLQFLFEYFSETQRNKGNFPGRFSGRQFSNSRSEMNVSTLELGDSALYLCASNLEGGAGYTFGSGTRLTVV.

Ten or more counts support this clonotype. The CDR3 coding sequence is TGTGCCAGCAGCGAAGCGGTGGGTTGGGACCACTACGAGCAGTACTTC. Its protein product is CASSEAVGWDHYEQYF. The V call is TRBV7-6, the J call TRBJ2-7; D may be TRBD1 or TRBD2 (5 bases each). Germline loops: CDR1 SGHVS, CDR2 FNYEAQ. The CDR3 extends over 16 amino acids. V was clipped by 5 bases and J by 3 bases, with 20 bases between them.

This clonotype has a count of ten or more. The CDR3 region has the DNA TGTGCCAGCAGCGAATACCCCCTTAGTACCAACTATGGCTACACCTTC. The encoded protein is CASSEYPLSTNYGYTF. This chain joins TRBV12-3 or TRBV12-4 and TRBJ1-2; D call uncertain. With 6 bases removed from V and 2 bases from J, the gap between germline ends came to 19 bases. The CDR3 contains 16 residues.

There are many counts of this clonotype. The chain has TRBV28 and TRBJ2-3; 8 bases line up with TRBD2. V dropped 6 bases and J dropped 8; count of bases not matched to a gene: 13. Germline CDR1 and CDR2: MDHEN and SYDVKM. This CDR3 is 15 amino acids long. The chain's CDR3 is CASRTSAAGGVTQYF. The CDR3 nucleotides read TGTGCCAGCAGGACTAGCGCGGCGGGGGGCGTTACGCAGTATTTT.

In its sample, this clonotype was seen many times. The chain joins TRBV6-1 to TRBJ2-2; TRBD2 aligns across 8 bases. The length of the CDR3 is 15 residues. Per germline, CDR1 MNHNS and CDR2 SASEGT. J gave up 4 bases and V 3 bases, and 4 bases lay outside the gene matches. In DNA, the CDR3 is TGTGCCAGCAGTGAGGTAGCGGGGACCACCGGGGAGCTGTTTTTT. This encodes CASSEVAGTTGELFF.

This clonotype was seen many times. The chain links TRBV20-1 to TRBJ2-7; 10 nucleotides align to TRBD1. V trimming: 6 bases; J trimming: 5 bases; junction bases outside the gene matches: 10. The CDR3 length is 14 residues. From germline, CDR1 is DFQATT and CDR2 SNEGSKA (reference sequence). CDR3 coding DNA: TGCAGTGCCCGTGTCGGGACAGGGGTGAACGAGCAGTACTTC. Translated: CSARVGTGVNEQYF.

Many counts were recorded for this clonotype. CDR3 DNA: TGCGCCAGCAGCCAAGATCTCCAGGAACCATATAGCAATCAGCCCCAGCATTTT. It codes for CASSQDLQEPYSNQPQHF. This chain links TRBV4-1 with TRBJ1-5; D remains unclear. With 0 bases removed from V and 0 bases from J, the gap between germline ends came to 15 bases. This CDR3 contains 18 residues. The germline CDR1 and CDR2 sequences are MGHRA and YSYEKL.

This clonotype came up many times. V usage is TRBV27 and J usage is TRBJ2-2, with D tentatively TRBD1 or TRBD2 (5 bases each). Germline V gives CDR1 MNHEY, CDR2 SMNVEV (reference sequence). The CDR3 is made up of 14 amino acids. V was pared by 1 base and J by 4 bases, with 7 bases between. CDR3 protein: CASSLWGTTGELFF. CDR3 sequence (DNA): TGTGCCAGCAGTTTATGGGGGACCACCGGGGAGCTGTTTTTT.

This clonotype has just a few counts. The genes are TRBV20-1 and TRBJ1-4; TRBD1 is a possible D gene (6 bases). Trimming shortened V by 5 bases and J by 4 bases, and 14 bases separated the two germline ends. Germline CDR1 DFQATT, CDR2 SNEGSKA (reference sequence). This CDR3 has 14 residues. This CDR3 is CSALFGQLNEKLFF. The CDR3 bases are TGCAGTGCTCTCTTTGGACAGCTTAATGAAAAACTGTTTTTT.

This clonotype was seen many times. The V gene is TRBV10-3, the J gene TRBJ2-7, with 7 bases matching TRBD1. Germline assignment: CDR1 ENHRY and CDR2 SYGVKD. The CDR3 runs to 13 residues. V lost 4 bases, J lost 0 bases, and 0 bases stayed unmatched. CDR3 bases: TGTGCCATCAGTGGACAGGGCTCCTACGAGCAGTACTTC. Encoded protein: CAISGQGSYEQYF.

Many counts were recorded for this clonotype. The chain links TRBV18 to TRBJ1-6; 7 bases match TRBD1. Germline CDR1 and CDR2: KGHSH and LQKENI. The junction had 7 bases not matched to a gene; V was cut back by 4 bases and J by 10 bases. CDR3 length equals 14 residues. The CDR3 coding sequence is TGTGCCAGCTCACGGGACAGCTTAGGGTCACCCCTCCACTTT. Amino acid sequence: CASSRDSLGSPLHF.